This entry is about one T cell receptor (beta chain). The method was immunoSEQ multiplex PCR; TCRdb's version includes in-frame clones alone and lacks a portion of them. The sample has tens of thousands of clones, roughly 79% seen once. This sample stems from a study of PD-L1 blockade in urothelial cancer. The time point denotes: pretreatment peripheral blood. The ends were cut back, 3 bases at V and 4 bases at J, with 10 bases in the middle. The CDR3 length is 13 residues. Germline V gene data show CDR1 as SGHTA and CDR2 as FQGNSA. The receptor's source is a man in his 70s with urothelial cancer. This material consisted of PBMCs, taken around atezolizumab (anti-PD-L1) treatment. The chain combines TRBV7-2 with TRBJ2-7; D perhaps matches TRBD2 (6 bases). This CDR3 reads CASSLAGWYEQYF. CDR3 bases: TGTGCCAGCAGCTTGGCGGGGTGGTACGAGCAGTACTTC.